This TCR beta chain was identified in a study of cytomegalovirus exposure and HLA in healthy donors. The wider study: Inside one of the first data releases sat about 85 million unique TCRs taken from HLA-typed donors. Within the Caucasian-associated ancestry cluster were roughly 81% of the roughly 400 genotyped donors.

In this sample, this clone turned up a few times. Its antigen remains unidentified. Findings and limits, study-wide: Some V segments, including TRBV6-2 and TRBV6-3, were excluded as indistinguishable.

The PCR used 60 Vbeta and 13 Jbeta primers. Assay used: immunoSEQ multiplex PCR; TCRdb lists only in-frame clones, some missing. Of around 91,000 clones in the sample, roughly two thirds were seen once. CDR3 length equals 15 residues. V was pared by 4 bases and J by 1 base, with 3 bases of the junction left unmatched. In germline, CDR1 is SGHRS, CDR2 YFSETQ. Material for sequencing was PBMCs. The receptor was derived from a human donor in good health. The V call is TRBV5-1, the J call TRBJ1-4; 8 positions match TRBD1. The CDR3 coding sequence is TGCGCCAGCAGCGGACAGGGCCGAACTAATGAAAAACTGTTTTTT. Its translation is CASSGQGRTNEKLFF.